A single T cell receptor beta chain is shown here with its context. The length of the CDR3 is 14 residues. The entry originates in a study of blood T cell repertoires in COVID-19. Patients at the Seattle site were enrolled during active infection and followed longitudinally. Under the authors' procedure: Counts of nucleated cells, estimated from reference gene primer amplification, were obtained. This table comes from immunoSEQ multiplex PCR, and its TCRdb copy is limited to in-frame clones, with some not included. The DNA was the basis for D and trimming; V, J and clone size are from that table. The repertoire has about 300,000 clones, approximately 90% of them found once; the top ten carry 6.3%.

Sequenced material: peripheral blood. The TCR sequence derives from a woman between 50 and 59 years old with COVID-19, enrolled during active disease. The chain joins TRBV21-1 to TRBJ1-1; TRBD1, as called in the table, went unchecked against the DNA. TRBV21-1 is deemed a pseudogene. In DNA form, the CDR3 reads TGTGCCAGCAGCAAATTCACAGGATTCACTGAAGCTTTCTTT. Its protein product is CASSKFTGFTEAFF.